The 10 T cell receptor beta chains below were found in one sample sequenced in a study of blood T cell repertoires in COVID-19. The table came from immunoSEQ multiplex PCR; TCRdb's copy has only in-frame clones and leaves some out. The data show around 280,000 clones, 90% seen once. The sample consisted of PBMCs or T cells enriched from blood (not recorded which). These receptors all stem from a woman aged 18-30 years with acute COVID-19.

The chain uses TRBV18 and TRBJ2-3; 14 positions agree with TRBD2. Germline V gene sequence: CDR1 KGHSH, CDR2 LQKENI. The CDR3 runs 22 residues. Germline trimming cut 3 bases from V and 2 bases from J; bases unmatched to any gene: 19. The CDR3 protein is CASSPEIPGLAGEISPTDTQYF. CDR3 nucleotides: TGTGCCAGCTCACCCGAGATACCGGGACTAGCGGGAGAAATTAGTCCCACAGATACGCAGTATTTT.

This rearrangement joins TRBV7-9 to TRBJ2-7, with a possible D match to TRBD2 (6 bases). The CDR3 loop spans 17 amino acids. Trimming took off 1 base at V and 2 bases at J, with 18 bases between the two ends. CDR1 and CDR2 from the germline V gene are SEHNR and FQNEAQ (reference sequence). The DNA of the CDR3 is TGTGCCAGCAGCTTAGGATATTTAGCGGCGAACCCCTACGAGCAGTACTTC. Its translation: CASSLGYLAANPYEQYF.

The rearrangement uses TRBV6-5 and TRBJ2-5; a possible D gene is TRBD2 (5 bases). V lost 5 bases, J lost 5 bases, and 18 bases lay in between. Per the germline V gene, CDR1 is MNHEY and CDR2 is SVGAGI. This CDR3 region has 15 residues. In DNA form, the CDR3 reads TGTGCCAGCAGTCGGAAGGGTTCTAGCTTTGAGACCCAGTACTTC. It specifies CASSRKGSSFETQYF.

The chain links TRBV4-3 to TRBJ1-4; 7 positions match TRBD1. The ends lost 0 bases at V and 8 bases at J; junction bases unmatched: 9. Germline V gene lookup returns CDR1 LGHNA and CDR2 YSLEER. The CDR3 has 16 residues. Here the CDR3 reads CASSQDYRGRKEKLFF. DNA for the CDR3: TGCGCCAGCAGCCAAGATTACAGGGGAAGGAAGGAAAAACTGTTTTTT.

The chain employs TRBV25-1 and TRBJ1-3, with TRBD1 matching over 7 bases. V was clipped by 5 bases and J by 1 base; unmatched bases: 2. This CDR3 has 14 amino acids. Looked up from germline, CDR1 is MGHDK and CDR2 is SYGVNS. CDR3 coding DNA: TGTGCCAGCAGTAAGGGGGCATCTGGAAACACCATATATTTT. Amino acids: CASSKGASGNTIYF.

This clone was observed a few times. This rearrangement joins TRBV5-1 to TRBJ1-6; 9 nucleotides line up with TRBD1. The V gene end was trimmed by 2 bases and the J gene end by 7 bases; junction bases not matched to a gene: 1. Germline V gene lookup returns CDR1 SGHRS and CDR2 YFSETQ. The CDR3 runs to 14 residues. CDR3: CASSFGQGNSPLHF. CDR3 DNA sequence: TGCGCCAGCAGCTTCGGACAGGGGAATTCACCCCTCCACTTT. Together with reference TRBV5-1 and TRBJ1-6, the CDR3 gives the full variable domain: KAGVTQTPRYLIKTRGQQVTLSCSPISGHRSVSWYQQTPGQGLQFLFEYFSETQRNKGNFPGRFSGRQFSNSRSEMNVSTLELGDSALYLCASSFGQGNSPLHFGNGTRLTVT.

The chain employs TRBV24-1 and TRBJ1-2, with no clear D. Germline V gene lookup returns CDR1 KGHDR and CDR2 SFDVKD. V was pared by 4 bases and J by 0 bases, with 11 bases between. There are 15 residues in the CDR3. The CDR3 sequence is CATSDPRAANYGYTF. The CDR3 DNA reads TGTGCCACCAGTGACCCGAGGGCAGCTAACTATGGCTACACCTTC.

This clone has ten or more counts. The CDR3: CASSTRQGREDTQYF. The CDR3 bases are TGCGCCAGCAGCACTCGACAGGGAAGGGAGGATACGCAGTATTTT. The genes are TRBV5-1 and TRBJ2-3, with 7 bases that match TRBD1. The CDR3 contains 15 residues. Germline V gives CDR1 SGHRS, CDR2 YFSETQ. The V gene end was trimmed by 4 bases and the J gene end by 6 bases; junction bases not matched to a gene: 11.

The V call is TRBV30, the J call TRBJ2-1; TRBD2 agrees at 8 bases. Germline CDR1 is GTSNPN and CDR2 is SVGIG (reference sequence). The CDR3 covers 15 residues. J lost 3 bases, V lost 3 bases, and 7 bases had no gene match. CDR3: CAWRGLAGYYNEQFF. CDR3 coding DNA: TGTGCCTGGAGGGGGTTAGCGGGGTACTACAATGAGCAGTTCTTC.

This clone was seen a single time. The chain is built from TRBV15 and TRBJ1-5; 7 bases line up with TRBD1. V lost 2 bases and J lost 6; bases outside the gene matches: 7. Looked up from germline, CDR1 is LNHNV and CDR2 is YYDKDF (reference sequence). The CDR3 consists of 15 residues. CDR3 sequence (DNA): TGTGCCACCAGCAGACCTAGACAGGGTAGTCAGCCCCAGCATTTT. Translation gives CATSRPRQGSQPQHF.